What follows are 30 T cell receptor beta chains derived from one specimen sequenced in a study of cytomegalovirus exposure and HLA in healthy donors. Vbeta (60) and Jbeta (13) primers were used in the PCR. Some clones are missing from TCRdb's copy, which holds only in-frame ones; the method was immunoSEQ multiplex PCR. The repertoire consists of roughly 190,000 clones, with about 80% occurring once and the leading ten covering 10% to 13%. The sequenced material came from PBMCs. Source of these receptors: a woman between 50 and 59 years old in good health and CMV-seropositive.

The chain has TRBV30 and TRBJ2-7; D is possibly TRBD1 (6 bases). CDR3 length equals 15 residues. CDR1 and CDR2 (germline): GTSNPN, SVGIG (reference sequence). V was trimmed by 0 bases and J by 2 bases, leaving 14 bases between them. The DNA for the CDR3 is TGTGCCTGGAGTGTACTCCGACAGGCCACCTACGAGCAGTACTTC. This sequence encodes CAWSVLRQATYEQYF. Complete variable domain (other parts from reference TRBV30 and TRBJ2-7): SQTIHQWPATLVQPVGSPLSLECTVEGTSNPNLYWYRQAAGRGLQLLFYSVGIGQISSEVPQNLSASRPQDRQFILSSKKLLLSDSGFYLCAWSVLRQATYEQYFGPGTRLTVT.

This CDR3 is CASSLEPNTGELFF. The CDR3 coding sequence is TGTGCCAGCAGCTTAGAGCCGAACACCGGGGAGCTGTTTTTT. The chain has TRBV7-3 and TRBJ2-2; no definite D call. Germline loops: CDR1 SGHTA, CDR2 FQGTGA. The CDR3 sequence is 14 residues long. V was cut by 2 bases and J by 0 bases, with 4 bases left in between.

V and J are TRBV7-9 and TRBJ2-5; a weak D match, TRBD2 (6 bases). The CDR3 sequence is 13 residues long. Trimming removed 5 bases at V and 5 bases at J, with 12 bases between. Germline-derived CDR1 and CDR2 are SEHNR and FQNEAQ (reference sequence). This CDR3 is CASSLHLAETQYF. DNA for the CDR3: TGTGCCAGCAGCCTCCACCTAGCGGAGACCCAGTACTTC.

The rearrangement links TRBV6-6 to TRBJ2-7, with 9 bases identical to TRBD1. There are 13 residues in the CDR3. The junction had 6 bases not matched to a gene; V was cut back by 6 bases and J by 6 bases. The germline V gene has CDR1 MNHNY and CDR2 SVGAGI (reference sequence). CDR3 in DNA: TGTGCCAGCAGCCGGACAGGGGCTGGCGAGCAGTACTTC. Protein sequence: CASSRTGAGEQYF.

The rearrangement links TRBV6-4 to TRBJ1-1; no firm D call. V was pared by 2 bases and J by 3 bases, with 7 bases between. The CDR3 is made up of 13 amino acids. Germline V gene data show CDR1 as MRHNA and CDR2 as SNTAGT. The CDR3 DNA follows: TGTGCCAGCAGTGACCGACACTACACTGAAGCTTTCTTT. Residues: CASSDRHYTEAFF.

CDR3 sequence: CASTLDRGITDTQYF. The CDR3 region has the DNA TGTGCCAGCACCCTGGACAGGGGGATCACAGATACGCAGTATTTT. V usage is TRBV6-5 and J usage is TRBJ2-3, with TRBD1 identical over 10 bases. CDR1 and CDR2 (germline): MNHEY, SVGAGI. The CDR3 is 15 amino acids. After removal of 7 bases from V and 2 bases from J, the junction contained 6 bases not matched to a gene.

The chain carries TRBV30 and TRBJ2-5, with D perhaps TRBD1 (6 bases). The DNA end lines up better with TRBJ2-7; the J call may be wrong. The CDR3 covers 14 residues. Per germline, CDR1 GTSNPN and CDR2 SVGIG (reference sequence). CDR3 in amino acids: CAWSGDISPYEQYF. Written as DNA, the CDR3 is TGTGCCTGGAGTGGGGACATATCCCCCTACGAGCAGTACTTC.

The genes are TRBV5-6 and TRBJ1-2; 8 nucleotides line up with TRBD1. The germline gives CDR1 SGHDT, CDR2 YYEEEE. Losses at the gene ends were 3 bases for V and 3 bases for J; bases not matched to a gene: 1. The CDR3 is 13 amino acids. The CDR3 DNA reads TGTGCCAGCAGCTCGACAGGGGACTATGGCTACACCTTC. Protein sequence: CASSSTGDYGYTF.

This sequence joins TRBV28 and TRBJ1-3; D unresolved. CDR1 MDHEN and CDR2 SYDVKM come from the germline V gene. The CDR3 runs 14 residues. V was shortened by 7 bases and J by 4 bases, with 14 bases between the two germline ends. The CDR3 sequence: CASTSPPAGNTIYF. The CDR3 DNA reads TGTGCCAGCACTAGCCCCCCGGCGGGAAACACCATATATTTT. The full variable domain, its missing parts supplied by reference TRBV28 and TRBJ1-3, is DVKVTQSSRYLVKRTGEKVFLECVQDMDHENMFWYRQDPGLGLRLIYFSYDVKMKEKGDIPEGYSVSREKKERFSLILESASTNQTSMYLCASTSPPAGNTIYFGEGSWLTVV.

The rearrangement joins TRBV6-1 to TRBJ1-3; tentatively, D is TRBD1 (5 bases). Trimming took off 8 bases at V and 3 bases at J, with 14 bases between the two ends. Germline CDR1 reads MNHNS; CDR2 reads SASEGT. This CDR3 region has 14 residues. The CDR3 nucleotides are TGTGCCAGCCAGCAGGGCGGCCTTGGAAACACCATATATTTT. Translation gives CASQQGGLGNTIYF.

The rearrangement links TRBV4-3 to TRBJ1-2, with TRBD1 identical over 7 bases. The CDR3 extends over 16 amino acids. V was pared by 4 bases and J by 2 bases, with 10 bases of the junction left unmatched. Germline V gene sequence: CDR1 LGHNA, CDR2 YSLEER. CDR3 residues: CASSLLLTGANYGYTF. In nucleotides, the CDR3 is TGCGCCAGCAGCCTACTCCTTACAGGGGCCAACTATGGCTACACCTTC.

The chain has TRBV28 and TRBJ1-2; TRBD1 is a possible D gene (5 bases). The CDR3 is 16 residues long. Trimming cost V 1 base and J 0 bases, with 12 bases left between them. From germline, CDR1 is MDHEN and CDR2 SYDVKM. The CDR3 DNA reads TGTGCCAGCAGTTTATCGGGCGGGACCCCTAACTATGGCTACACCTTC. Amino acids: CASSLSGGTPNYGYTF.

The chain recombines TRBV5-4 with TRBJ2-2; D uncertain. V gave up 2 bases and J gave up 1 base, with 3 bases separating them. Germline CDR1 reads SGHNT; CDR2 reads YYREEE (reference sequence). The CDR3 has 13 residues. CDR3 coding DNA: TGTGCCAGCAGCTTTAAGAACACCGGGGAGCTGTTTTTT. Its translation is CASSFKNTGELFF.

As DNA, the CDR3 is TGTGCCACCAGCAGAGAGGGGAGCAGGCAGCCCCAGCATTTT. Its protein product is CATSREGSRQPQHF. This chain connects TRBV15 to TRBJ1-5, with unresolved D. V was cut by 0 bases and J by 7 bases, with 10 bases left in between. Germline V gene lookup returns CDR1 LNHNV and CDR2 YYDKDF (reference sequence). The CDR3 is made up of 14 amino acids.

The sample holds a few counts of this clone. The V call is TRBV4-3, the J call TRBJ1-4; no clear D gene. Germline values: CDR1 LGHNA, CDR2 YSLEER. V lost 0 bases and J 5 bases, leaving 10 bases between the germline ends. The CDR3 loop spans 15 amino acids. The CDR3 loop reads CASSQDTRMNEKLFF. CDR3 coding DNA: TGCGCCAGCAGCCAAGATACCAGAATGAATGAAAAACTGTTTTTT.

The gene calls are TRBV29-1 and TRBJ1-1; 9 bases match TRBD1. The CDR3 sequence is 15 residues long. The V gene end was trimmed by 7 bases and the J gene end by 1 base; junction bases not matched to a gene: 10. Germline V gives CDR1 SQVTM, CDR2 ANQGSEA. For the CDR3, the DNA is TGCAGCGCCGAACGACCGGGACAGGGGAACACTGAAGCTTTCTTT. This gives the protein CSAERPGQGNTEAFF.

The J gene is TRBJ2-1, the V gene TRBV19; 7 bases align to TRBD2. The CDR3 totals 16 residues. In germline, CDR1 is LNHDA, CDR2 SQIVND (reference sequence). V shed 0 bases, J shed 3 bases, and the junction held 5 bases outside the gene matches. The DNA of the CDR3 is TGTGCCAGTAGTATAGATCTGGCGGGGGTCTACAATGAGCAGTTCTTC. This gives the protein CASSIDLAGVYNEQFF. Combining the CDR3 with reference TRBV19 and TRBJ2-1 gives the whole variable domain DGGITQSPKYLFRKEGQNVTLSCEQNLNHDAMYWYRQDPGQGLRLIYYSQIVNDFQKGDIAEGYSVSREKKESFPLTVTSAQKNPTAFYLCASSIDLAGVYNEQFFGPGTRLTVL.

V gene TRBV19 combines with J gene TRBJ2-1; D is undetermined. The CDR3 runs to 13 residues. Trimming removed 1 base at V and 6 bases at J, with 7 bases between. The germline V gene encodes CDR1 LNHDA and CDR2 SQIVND (reference sequence). CDR3 protein: CASSIGLSNEQFF. The CDR3 nucleotides read TGTGCCAGTAGTATAGGACTCTCCAATGAGCAGTTCTTC. Full variable domain (missing parts from reference TRBV19 and TRBJ2-1): DGGITQSPKYLFRKEGQNVTLSCEQNLNHDAMYWYRQDPGQGLRLIYYSQIVNDFQKGDIAEGYSVSREKKESFPLTVTSAQKNPTAFYLCASSIGLSNEQFFGPGTRLTVL.

The rearrangement uses TRBV7-6 and TRBJ1-1; the D is unclear. Trimming took off 3 bases at V and 7 bases at J, with 18 bases between the two ends. CDR1 SGHVS and CDR2 FNYEAQ come from the germline V gene. The CDR3 loop spans 15 amino acids. CDR3 in DNA: TGTGCCAGCAGCTTGACTCAGTTGGGAGAAAATGAAGCTTTCTTT. Protein product: CASSLTQLGENEAFF.

The gene calls are TRBV2 and TRBJ1-1; D gene uncertain. From germline, CDR1 is SNHLY and CDR2 FYNNEI. The CDR3 is 15 amino acids. Trimming cost V 6 bases and J 1 base, with 15 bases left between them. CDR3 coding DNA: TGTGCCAGCAGCCCGGAAGGGAGGGAGAACACTGAAGCTTTCTTT. Its protein is CASSPEGRENTEAFF.

This rearrangement joins TRBV19 to TRBJ2-7; D is uncertain. The CDR3 sequence is 14 residues long. The germline V gene has CDR1 LNHDA and CDR2 SQIVND (reference sequence). V lost 6 bases, J lost 6 bases, and 18 bases lay in between. CDR3 nucleotides: TGTGCCAGTAGAGCTATCGAACCGCCGGGCGAGCAGTACTTC. This sequence encodes CASRAIEPPGEQYF. Full variable domain (remainder filled in from reference TRBV19 and TRBJ2-7): DGGITQSPKYLFRKEGQNVTLSCEQNLNHDAMYWYRQDPGQGLRLIYYSQIVNDFQKGDIAEGYSVSREKKESFPLTVTSAQKNPTAFYLCASRAIEPPGEQYFGPGTRLTVT.

CDR3 DNA sequence: TGTGCCAGCACCCCGGAGGGGGCTTCCTCCTACGAGCAGTACTTC. The encoded protein is CASTPEGASSYEQYF. The V and J genes are TRBV6-4 and TRBJ2-7; TRBD1 might be the D (7 bases). This CDR3 is 15 amino acids long. The V gene lost 7 bases and the J gene lost 0 bases, with 16 bases spanning the gap. Germline V lookup: CDR1 MRHNA, CDR2 SNTAGT.

The rearrangement links TRBV6-5 to TRBJ1-5; D remains unclear. Germline CDR1 reads MNHEY; CDR2 reads SVGAGI. The CDR3 is 13 residues long. V was clipped by 8 bases and J by 11 bases, with 19 bases between them. In nucleotides, the CDR3 is TGTGCCAGCTCACGGAACAACCACGGGGCCCAGCATTTT. This sequence encodes CASSRNNHGAQHF.

This chain joins TRBV19 and TRBJ2-1; 9 nucleotides agree with TRBD1. This CDR3 spans 15 amino acids. V trimming: 7 bases; J trimming: 2 bases; junction bases outside the gene matches: 6. Germline CDR1 LNHDA, CDR2 SQIVND (reference sequence). CDR3 sequence: CASTTTGGPYNEQFF. CDR3 in DNA: TGTGCCAGTACCACGACAGGGGGACCCTACAATGAGCAGTTCTTC.

The chain joins TRBV5-1 to TRBJ2-6; D is unresolved. V was cut by 2 bases and J by 2 bases, with 5 bases left in between. This CDR3 spans 14 amino acids. Germline assignment: CDR1 SGHRS and CDR2 YFSETQ. In DNA, the CDR3 is TGCGCCAGCAGCTTACTCCCTGGGGCCAACGTCCTGACTTTC. As protein: CASSLLPGANVLTF.

This clone was recorded a few times. The V and J genes are TRBV28 and TRBJ1-1; 7 bases are shared with TRBD1. The trim removed 5 bases at V and 0 bases at J, leaving 9 bases unmatched. The CDR3 extends over 16 amino acids. From germline, CDR1 is MDHEN and CDR2 SYDVKM. CDR3 amino acids: CASSLRDRAVNTEAFF. The CDR3 DNA is TGTGCCAGCAGTCTTCGAGACAGGGCCGTGAACACTGAAGCTTTCTTT.

The chain links TRBV4-1 to TRBJ2-1, with D possibly matching TRBD2 (5 bases). The CDR3 loop spans 16 amino acids. V lost 0 bases and J lost 5, with 14 bases in between. The germline V gene has CDR1 MGHRA and CDR2 YSYEKL. CDR3 nucleotide sequence: TGCGCCAGCAGCCAAGATCGGTCGGGGTTGGACAATGAGCAGTTCTTC. It encodes CASSQDRSGLDNEQFF.

This chain connects TRBV6-1 to TRBJ1-4, with TRBD1 matching 11 bases. Germline CDR1 reads MNHNS; CDR2 reads SASEGT. V dropped 4 bases and J dropped 3; count of bases not matched to a gene: 1. The CDR3 totals 15 residues. The CDR3 DNA reads TGTGCCAGCAGTGTGGGACAGGGGGCTAATGAAAAACTGTTTTTT. Amino acids: CASSVGQGANEKLFF.

This chain uses TRBV2 with TRBJ2-5; D is perhaps TRBD2 (6 bases). The V gene lost 8 bases and the J gene lost 5 bases, with 21 bases spanning the gap. CDR1 is SNHLY and CDR2 is FYNNEI in the germline V gene. The CDR3 spans 15 residues. Here the CDR3 reads CASGDSRLVGETQYF. The CDR3 DNA is TGTGCCAGCGGAGATTCAAGACTAGTAGGGGAGACCCAGTACTTC.

The CDR3: CASSSTYRGSYEQYF. The CDR3 DNA follows: TGTGCCAGCAGTTCTACTTACAGGGGTTCCTACGAGCAGTACTTC. The rearrangement links TRBV6-5 to TRBJ2-7; 7 bases are a match to TRBD1. The CDR3 contains 15 residues. The germline V gene has CDR1 MNHEY and CDR2 SVGAGI. The V gene end was trimmed by 4 bases and the J gene end by 1 base; junction bases not matched to a gene: 7.